This paragraph covers one T cell receptor beta chain sequence. This record comes from a study of shared clonotypes between healthy human individuals. Study as a whole: The donors, a couple of women and three men, were aged 18 to 49.

The CDR3 is 13 amino acids. The germline gives CDR1 MDHEN, CDR2 SYDVKM. V lost 8 bases and J 5 bases, leaving 15 bases between the germline ends. Caucasian adults living in Nashville, Tennessee, provided all samples. Researchers drew on about 90 million PBMCs for genomic DNA from unsorted samples. Deep-level settings were used for running the assay. The method was immunoSEQ multiplex PCR; TCRdb's version includes in-frame clones alone and lacks a portion of them. The sample consists of 400,000 to 600,000 clones, about 85% of them appearing once. The rearrangement links TRBV28 to TRBJ1-2; D remains unclear. What was sequenced was PBMCs. This clonotype originated in a woman in her thirties or forties in good health. Some clones in this sample may be carry-over from other donors' samples. Written as DNA, the CDR3 is TGTGCCAGCCTCACCAGCGGTTATTATGGCTACACCTTC. It specifies CASLTSGYYGYTF.